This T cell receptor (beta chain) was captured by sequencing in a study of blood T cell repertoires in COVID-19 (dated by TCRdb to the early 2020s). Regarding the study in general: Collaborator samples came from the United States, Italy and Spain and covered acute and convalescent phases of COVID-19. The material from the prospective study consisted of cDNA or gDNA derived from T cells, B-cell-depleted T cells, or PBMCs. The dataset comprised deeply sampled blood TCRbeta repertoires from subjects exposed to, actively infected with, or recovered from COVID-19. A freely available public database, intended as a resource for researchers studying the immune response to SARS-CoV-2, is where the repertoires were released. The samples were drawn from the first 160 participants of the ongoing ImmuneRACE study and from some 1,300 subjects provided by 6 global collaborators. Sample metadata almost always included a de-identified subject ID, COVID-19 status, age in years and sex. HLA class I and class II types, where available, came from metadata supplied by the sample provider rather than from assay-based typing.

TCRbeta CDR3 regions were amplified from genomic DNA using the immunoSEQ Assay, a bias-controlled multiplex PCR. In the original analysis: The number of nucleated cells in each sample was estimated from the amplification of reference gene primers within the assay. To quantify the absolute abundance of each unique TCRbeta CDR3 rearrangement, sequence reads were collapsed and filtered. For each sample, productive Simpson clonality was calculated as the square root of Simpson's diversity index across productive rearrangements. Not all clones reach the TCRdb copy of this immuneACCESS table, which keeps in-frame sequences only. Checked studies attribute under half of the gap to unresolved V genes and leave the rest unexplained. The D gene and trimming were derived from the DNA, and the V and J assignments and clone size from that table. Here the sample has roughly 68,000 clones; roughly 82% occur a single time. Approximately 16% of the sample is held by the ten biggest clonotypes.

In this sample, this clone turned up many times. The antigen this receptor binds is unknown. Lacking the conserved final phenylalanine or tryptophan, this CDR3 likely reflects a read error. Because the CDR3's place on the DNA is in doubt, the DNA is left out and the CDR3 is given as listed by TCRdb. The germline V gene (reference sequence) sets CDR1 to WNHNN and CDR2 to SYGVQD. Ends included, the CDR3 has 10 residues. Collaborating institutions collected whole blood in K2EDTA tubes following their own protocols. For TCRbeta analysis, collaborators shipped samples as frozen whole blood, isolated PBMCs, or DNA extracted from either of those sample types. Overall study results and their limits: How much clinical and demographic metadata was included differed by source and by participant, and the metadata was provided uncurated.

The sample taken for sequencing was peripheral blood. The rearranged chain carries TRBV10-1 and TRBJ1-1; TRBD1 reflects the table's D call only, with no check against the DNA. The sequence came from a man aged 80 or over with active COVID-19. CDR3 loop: CASTNRQGSR.